What follows are 32 T cell receptor beta chains derived from one specimen sequenced in a study of blood T cell repertoires in COVID-19. The method was immunoSEQ multiplex PCR; TCRdb's version includes in-frame clones alone and lacks a portion of them. The sample lists more than 95,000 clones, around 80% occurring once. The sequenced sample was peripheral blood. The receptors come from a man in his sixties or seventies with active or convalescent COVID-19.

V and J are TRBV7-2 and TRBJ2-1; tentative D call: TRBD1 (6 bases). Germline CDR1 is SGHTA and CDR2 is FQGNSA. The CDR3 covers 14 residues. V gave up 7 bases and J gave up 0 bases, with 10 bases separating them. The CDR3 reads CASTPDSSYNEQFF. The CDR3 DNA is TGTGCCAGCACCCCGGACAGCTCCTACAATGAGCAGTTCTTC.

The chain links TRBV7-6 to TRBJ1-1; 9 nucleotides line up with TRBD1. The CDR3 contains 16 residues. V shed 1 base, J shed 5 bases, and the junction held 8 bases outside the gene matches. CDR1 and CDR2 (germline): SGHVS, FNYEAQ. CDR3 protein: CASSLGTGGARTEAFF. The DNA of the CDR3 is TGTGCCAGCAGCTTAGGTACAGGGGGCGCGAGGACTGAAGCTTTCTTT.

The chain uses TRBV15 and TRBJ1-2; 7 nucleotides line up with TRBD1. The CDR3 runs to 13 residues. V lost 1 base, J lost 8 bases, and 4 bases stayed unmatched. Germline loops: CDR1 LNHNV, CDR2 YYDKDF (reference sequence). CDR3 DNA: TGTGCCACCAGCAGAGGGGACAGTCCCGGCTACACCTTC. Protein: CATSRGDSPGYTF.

This chain uses TRBV6-4 with TRBJ2-7; weak D call: TRBD2 (6 bases). Germline V lookup: CDR1 MRHNA, CDR2 SNTAGT. Trimming removed 7 bases at V and 0 bases at J, with 13 bases between. The CDR3 runs 14 residues. The CDR3 loop is CASTYAGSSYEQYF. DNA for the CDR3: TGTGCCAGCACTTACGCGGGGAGCTCCTACGAGCAGTACTTC.

J is TRBJ1-2 and V is TRBV9, with D tentatively TRBD1 (5 bases). The CDR3 spans 14 residues. Germline V gives CDR1 SGDLS, CDR2 YYNGEE. The V and J ends lost 4 bases and 10 bases respectively, with 20 bases between them. The CDR3 bases are TGTGCCAGCAGCACAGGTCAGGGTGAGGCCCACTACACCTTC. Its translation is CASSTGQGEAHYTF.

CDR3 in amino acids: CASSQDIGQGGMNTEAFF. In DNA form, the CDR3 reads TGTGCCAGCAGCCAAGATATAGGACAGGGGGGGATGAACACTGAAGCTTTCTTT. V usage is TRBV14 and J usage is TRBJ1-1, with TRBD1 identical over 10 bases. Germline-derived CDR1 and CDR2 are SGHDN and FVKESK. The V gene end was trimmed by 0 bases and the J gene end by 0 bases; junction bases not matched to a gene: 7. CDR3 length: 18 residues.

Only one count was recorded for this clone. This chain connects TRBV6-1 to TRBJ1-6; D is unresolved. Trimming stripped 4 bases from V and 0 bases from J, with 10 bases between. Germline CDR1 reads MNHNS; CDR2 reads SASEGT. This CDR3 spans 16 amino acids. The CDR3 is CASSASWSSYNSPLHF. The CDR3 region has the DNA TGTGCCAGCAGTGCCTCGTGGAGCTCCTATAATTCACCCCTCCACTTT.

V usage is TRBV5-6 and J usage is TRBJ1-4; D may be TRBD1 (6 bases). V was shortened by 2 bases and J by 5 bases, with 7 bases between the two germline ends. CDR3 length: 13 residues. Germline CDR1 SGHDT, CDR2 YYEEEE. The CDR3 loop reads CASSFDRNEKLFF. DNA of the CDR3: TGTGCCAGCAGCTTTGACAGGAATGAAAAACTGTTTTTT.

This chain links TRBV29-1 with TRBJ2-7; 8 bases fit TRBD2. V gave up 7 bases and J gave up 5 bases; unmatched junction bases: 10. CDR3 length: 13 residues. Germline lookup yields CDR1 SQVTM and CDR2 ANQGSEA. The CDR3 nucleotides are TGCAGCGCCTTGGGGCGGGGGGACCACGAGCAGTACTTC. This encodes CSALGRGDHEQYF.

This clone was seen just once. The chain recombines TRBV5-5 with TRBJ1-5; 8 bases line up with TRBD1. With 2 bases clipped from V and 3 bases from J, the junction kept 7 bases outside the gene matches. CDR3 size: 16 residues. In germline, CDR1 is SGHKS, CDR2 YYEKEE (reference sequence). Here the CDR3 reads CASSFGLQGANQPQHF. For the CDR3, the DNA is TGTGCCAGCAGCTTTGGGCTTCAGGGGGCCAATCAGCCCCAGCATTTT. The entire variable domain, with the rest obtained from reference TRBV5-5 and TRBJ1-5, is as follows: DAGVTQSPTHLIKTRGQQVTLRCSPISGHKSVSWYQQVLGQGPQFIFQYYEKEERGRGNFPDRFSARQFPNYSSELNVNALLLGDSALYLCASSFGLQGANQPQHFGDGTRLSIL.

In its sample, this clone was seen many times. The chain carries TRBV2 and TRBJ1-6; D perhaps matches TRBD1 (5 bases). The germline V gene has CDR1 SNHLY and CDR2 FYNNEI. The CDR3 consists of 13 residues. Deletions cut 7 bases from V and 6 bases from J, with 10 bases between. The CDR3 protein is CASKRDSNSPLHF. The CDR3 bases are TGTGCCAGCAAACGGGACTCTAATTCACCCCTCCACTTT. The whole variable domain, filled in from reference TRBV2 and TRBJ1-6, reads EPEVTQTPSHQVTQMGQEVILRCVPISNHLYFYWYRQILGQKVEFLVSFYNNEISEKSEIFDDQFSVERPDGSNFTLKIRSTKLEDSAMYFCASKRDSNSPLHFGNGTRLTVT.

This clone has only a few counts. This same CDR3 is encoded by further DNA sequences in the sample. This chain connects TRBV7-2 to TRBJ2-7; D is ambiguous. Germline V gene sequence: CDR1 SGHTA, CDR2 FQGNSA. The CDR3 spans 12 residues. The V end was cut by 2 bases, the J end by 2 bases, with 4 bases between. The CDR3 protein is CASSLSAYEQYF. DNA for the CDR3: TGTGCCAGCAGCTTATCCGCCTACGAGCAGTACTTC.

The chain recombines TRBV10-2 with TRBJ2-2, with 8 bases matching TRBD2. The V gene end was trimmed by 7 bases and the J gene end by 7 bases; junction bases not matched to a gene: 8. Germline CDR1 is WSHSY and CDR2 is SAAADI. CDR3 size: 14 residues. The CDR3 spells CASKGAGVSGELFF. The CDR3 nucleotides read TGCGCCAGCAAAGGAGCGGGAGTTAGCGGGGAGCTGTTTTTT.

This chain connects TRBV2 to TRBJ2-7; possible D gene TRBD2, 5 bases. This CDR3 comprises 15 residues. Trimming shortened V by 4 bases and J by 1 base, and 14 bases separated the two germline ends. From germline, CDR1 is SNHLY and CDR2 FYNNEI. The CDR3 reads CASSGSGGISYEQYF. In nucleotides, the CDR3 is TGTGCCAGCAGTGGAAGCGGTGGGATATCCTACGAGCAGTACTTC.

The chain employs TRBV3-1 (or the pseudogene TRBV3-2) and TRBJ2-7; TRBD1 agrees at 8 bases. The CDR3 covers 16 residues. The V gene's germline CDR1 is LGHDT and CDR2 YNNKEL (reference sequence). Trimming cost V 4 bases and J 4 bases; bases outside gene matches: 12. The CDR3 sequence: CASSRSPGQVSYEQYF. The CDR3 coding sequence is TGTGCCAGCAGCCGCTCGCCGGGACAGGTATCTTACGAGCAGTACTTC.

This chain uses TRBV3-1 (or the pseudogene TRBV3-2) with TRBJ2-1; 12 nucleotides align to TRBD2. Losses at the gene ends were 3 bases for V and 6 bases for J; bases not matched to a gene: 6. CDR3 length: 16 residues. The germline V gene has CDR1 LGHDT and CDR2 YNNKEL (reference sequence). The CDR3 DNA sequence: TGTGCCAGCAGCCAGGCTAGCGGGAGGGCCTTCAATGAGCAGTTCTTC. Translation gives CASSQASGRAFNEQFF.

The gene calls are TRBV5-4 and TRBJ2-5; 9 bases agree with TRBD2. J was trimmed by 7 bases and V by 4 bases; bases with no gene match: 8. The CDR3 contains 14 residues. Germline lookup yields CDR1 SGHNT and CDR2 YYREEE (reference sequence). DNA for the CDR3: TGTGCCAGCAGCGGAGATAGCGGGAGCGGGACCCAGTACTTC. Protein sequence: CASSGDSGSGTQYF.

This clone was detected once. The chain carries TRBV25-1 and TRBJ2-7, with TRBD1 matching 8 bases. The germline V gene encodes CDR1 MGHDK and CDR2 SYGVNS. V lost 10 bases to trimming and J lost 0 bases; unmatched junction nucleotides: 5. The CDR3 is 13 residues long. CDR3 bases: TGTGCCAACCGGACAGGGAACTCCTACGAGCAGTACTTC. Protein product: CANRTGNSYEQYF.

The chain joins TRBV21-1 to TRBJ2-7; TRBD2 is taken as the D call from the table, unchecked against the DNA. TRBV21-1 counts as a pseudogene. The CDR3 is 13 amino acids. CDR3 DNA: TGTGCCAGCAGCAAAGGGCGGTCCTACGAGCAGTACTTC. It codes for CASSKGRSYEQYF.

The J gene is TRBJ2-5, the V gene TRBV7-9; D unclear. CDR3 length: 13 amino acids. V shed 11 bases and J shed 2 bases, with 15 bases lying between them. The V gene's germline CDR1 is SEHNR and CDR2 FQNEAQ (reference sequence). The DNA for the CDR3 is TGTGCCGGAGAGAGAGGCGGTCAAGAGACCCAGTACTTC. Its translation: CAGERGGQETQYF.

The J gene is TRBJ2-3, the V gene TRBV5-1; a weak D match, TRBD1 (6 bases). Germline V gene data show CDR1 as SGHRS and CDR2 as YFSETQ. Trimming took off 0 bases at V and 4 bases at J, with 12 bases between the two ends. The CDR3 is 15 residues long. CDR3 nucleotide sequence: TGCGCCAGCAGCTTGGATACAGGGAGAGCAGATACGCAGTATTTT. The encoded protein is CASSLDTGRADTQYF.

The rearrangement links TRBV5-4 to TRBJ2-7; the D gene is possibly TRBD2 (6 bases). Per the germline V gene, CDR1 is SGHNT and CDR2 is YYREEE (reference sequence). V lost 4 bases to trimming and J lost 4 bases, with 18 bases between them. CDR3 size: 15 residues. CDR3 bases: TGTGCCAGCAGCGGAGGGGTCATGAAATATTACGAGCAGTACTTC. It translates to CASSGGVMKYYEQYF.

This clone was recorded a few times. Other DNA variants within this sample encode the same CDR3. The chain employs TRBV5-1 and TRBJ2-7; TRBD2 matches 7 bases. The junction had 7 bases not matched to a gene; V was cut back by 4 bases and J by 0 bases. Germline-derived CDR1 and CDR2 are SGHRS and YFSETQ. The CDR3 consists of 15 residues. CDR3 sequence (DNA): TGCGCCAGCAGCGATCCTAGCGGAAGCTCCTACGAGCAGTACTTC. Translating it yields CASSDPSGSSYEQYF.

This chain links TRBV6-2 or TRBV6-3 with TRBJ2-3; tentatively, D is TRBD2 (6 bases). Deletions cut 5 bases from V and 6 bases from J, with 9 bases between. Germline CDR1 MNHEY, CDR2 SVGEGT. The CDR3 contains 12 residues. The CDR3 nucleotides are TGTGCCAGCAGTCCGGGACTCGATACGCAGTATTTT. Translation gives CASSPGLDTQYF.

V is TRBV2 and J is TRBJ2-3; D is uncertain. The CDR3 has 14 residues. Trimming pared 8 bases from V and 2 bases from J, leaving 14 bases between. Germline values: CDR1 SNHLY, CDR2 FYNNEI. CDR3 in amino acids: CASLAAYSTDTQYF. The CDR3 coding sequence is TGTGCCAGCCTGGCGGCATACTCCACAGATACGCAGTATTTT.

The chain is built from TRBV7-9 and TRBJ1-2; weak D call: TRBD1 (6 bases). The CDR3 is 15 amino acids. Germline loops: CDR1 SEHNR, CDR2 FQNEAQ (reference sequence). Trimming cost V 5 bases and J 7 bases, with 20 bases left between them. For the CDR3, the DNA is TGTGCCAGCAGCCCGATGGGGGGGGCGCATAGTGGCTACACCTTC. Its protein is CASSPMGGAHSGYTF. Full variable domain (rest looked up from reference TRBV7-9 and TRBJ1-2): DTGVSQNPRHKITKRGQNVTFRCDPISEHNRLYWYRQTLGQGPEFLTYFQNEAQLEKSRLLSDRFSAERPKGSFSTLEIQRTEQGDSAMYLCASSPMGGAHSGYTFGSGTRLTVV.

The chain employs TRBV29-1 and TRBJ2-2, with 10 bases matching TRBD1. The CDR3 is made up of 14 amino acids. Germline V gives CDR1 SQVTM, CDR2 ANQGSEA. Unmatched junction bases numbered 3, after V lost 3 bases and J lost 5 bases. The CDR3, as DNA: TGCAGCGTTGAGGGGGGACAGGGGACCGGGGAGCTGTTTTTT. This encodes CSVEGGQGTGELFF.

The chain joins TRBV6-5 to TRBJ1-2; no clear D gene. Trimming cost V 6 bases and J 2 bases, with 7 bases left between them. The germline CDR1 and CDR2 sequences are MNHEY and SVGAGI. The CDR3 runs 12 residues. CDR3 loop: CASRQNNYGYTF. The CDR3 DNA sequence: TGTGCCAGCAGACAGAACAACTATGGCTACACCTTC.

V and J are TRBV5-1 and TRBJ1-1; the D is unclear. Germline V gene lookup returns CDR1 SGHRS and CDR2 YFSETQ. Trimming cost V 3 bases and J 5 bases, with 26 bases left between them. The CDR3 covers 18 residues. The CDR3 loop is CASSSTTAQRFSGTEAFF. CDR3 DNA: TGCGCCAGCAGCTCTACAACGGCGCAGAGGTTCTCGGGTACTGAAGCTTTCTTT.

This sequence joins TRBV9 and TRBJ2-7; TRBD2 might be the D (5 bases). From germline, CDR1 is SGDLS and CDR2 YYNGEE. Trimming took 3 bases from V and 6 from J, leaving 16 bases between them. The CDR3 consists of 14 residues. The CDR3: CASSESGVWGEQYF. CDR3 in DNA: TGTGCCAGCAGCGAAAGCGGAGTTTGGGGCGAGCAGTACTTC.

The rearrangement uses TRBV19 and TRBJ2-1, with D maybe TRBD1 (6 bases). CDR1 and CDR2 (germline): LNHDA, SQIVND (reference sequence). The CDR3 length is 14 residues. V lost 11 bases, J lost 8 bases, and 22 bases lay in between. CDR3 nucleotide sequence: TGTGCCGCACAGGGCCCCGCGACCGACGATGAGCAGTTCTTC. Amino acid sequence: CAAQGPATDDEQFF.

The V gene is TRBV2, the J gene TRBJ1-1; D gene ambiguous. This CDR3 has 14 residues. With 1 base removed from V and 4 bases from J, the gap between germline ends came to 10 bases. CDR1 SNHLY and CDR2 FYNNEI come from the germline V gene. CDR3 loop: CASSEVGGGTEAFF. In DNA form, the CDR3 reads TGTGCCAGCAGTGAAGTGGGAGGAGGCACTGAAGCTTTCTTT.